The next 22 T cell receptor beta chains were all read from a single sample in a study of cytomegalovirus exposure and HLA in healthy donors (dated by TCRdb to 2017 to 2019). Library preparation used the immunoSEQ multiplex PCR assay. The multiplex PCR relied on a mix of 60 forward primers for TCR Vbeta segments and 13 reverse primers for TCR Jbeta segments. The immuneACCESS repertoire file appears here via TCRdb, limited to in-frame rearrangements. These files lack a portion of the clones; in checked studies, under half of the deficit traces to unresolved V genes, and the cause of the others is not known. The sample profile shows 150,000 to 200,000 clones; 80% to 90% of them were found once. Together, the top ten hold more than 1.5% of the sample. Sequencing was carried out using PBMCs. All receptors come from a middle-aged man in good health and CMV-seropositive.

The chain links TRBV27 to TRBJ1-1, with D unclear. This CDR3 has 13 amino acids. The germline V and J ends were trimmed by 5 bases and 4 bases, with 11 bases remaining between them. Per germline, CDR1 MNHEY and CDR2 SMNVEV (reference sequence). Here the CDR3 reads CASSPTAGTEAFF. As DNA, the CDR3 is TGTGCCAGCAGTCCAACAGCGGGCACTGAAGCTTTCTTT.

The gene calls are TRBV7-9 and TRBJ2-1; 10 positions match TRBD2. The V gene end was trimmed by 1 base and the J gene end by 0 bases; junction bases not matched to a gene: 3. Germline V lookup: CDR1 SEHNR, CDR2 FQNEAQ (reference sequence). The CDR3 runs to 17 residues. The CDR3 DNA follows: TGTGCCAGCAGCTTAGAGGCTAGCGGGAGCTCCTACAATGAGCAGTTCTTC. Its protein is CASSLEASGSSYNEQFF.

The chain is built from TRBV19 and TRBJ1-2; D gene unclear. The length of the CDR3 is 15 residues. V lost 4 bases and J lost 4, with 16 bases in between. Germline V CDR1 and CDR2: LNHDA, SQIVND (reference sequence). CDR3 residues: CASSTREGFGYGYTF. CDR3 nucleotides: TGTGCCAGTAGTACCCGGGAAGGGTTTGGCTATGGCTACACCTTC.

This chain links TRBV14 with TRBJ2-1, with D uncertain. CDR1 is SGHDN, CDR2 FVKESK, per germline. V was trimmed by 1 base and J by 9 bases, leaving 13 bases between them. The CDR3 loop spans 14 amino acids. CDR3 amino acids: CASSQGRLDLEQFF. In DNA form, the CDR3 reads TGTGCCAGCAGCCAAGGACGGCTAGACCTTGAGCAGTTCTTC.

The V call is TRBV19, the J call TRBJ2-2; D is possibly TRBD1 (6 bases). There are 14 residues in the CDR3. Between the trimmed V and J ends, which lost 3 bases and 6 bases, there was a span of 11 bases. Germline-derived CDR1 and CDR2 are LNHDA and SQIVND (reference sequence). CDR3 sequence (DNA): TGTGCCAGTAGTATCCCCACAGGGTCCGGGGAGCTGTTTTTT. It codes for CASSIPTGSGELFF.

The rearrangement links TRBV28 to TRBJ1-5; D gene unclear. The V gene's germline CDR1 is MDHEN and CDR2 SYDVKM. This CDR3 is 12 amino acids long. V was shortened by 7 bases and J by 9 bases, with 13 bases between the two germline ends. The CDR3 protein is CASTTLSRPQHF. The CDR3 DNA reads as TGTGCCAGCACCACTTTATCGCGGCCCCAGCATTTT.

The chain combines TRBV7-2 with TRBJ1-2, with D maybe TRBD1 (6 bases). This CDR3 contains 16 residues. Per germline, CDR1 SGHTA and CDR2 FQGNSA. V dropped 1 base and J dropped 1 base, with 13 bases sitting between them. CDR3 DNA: TGTGCCAGCAGCTTAGAGGCGGACAGCCTTAACTATGGCTACACCTTC. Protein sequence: CASSLEADSLNYGYTF.

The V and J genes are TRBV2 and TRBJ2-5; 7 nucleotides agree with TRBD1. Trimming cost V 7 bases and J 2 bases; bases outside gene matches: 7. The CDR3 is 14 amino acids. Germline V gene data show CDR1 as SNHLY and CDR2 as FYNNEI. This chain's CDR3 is CASKTGTAQETQYF. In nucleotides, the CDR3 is TGTGCCAGCAAAACCGGGACAGCACAAGAGACCCAGTACTTC.

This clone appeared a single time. The CDR3 DNA reads TGTGCCGGGACTACGGGGAGTGGTTCCTACGAGCAGTACTTC. Protein: CAGTTGSGSYEQYF. The chain links TRBV6-1 to TRBJ2-7; 7 nucleotides line up with TRBD2. V was clipped by 11 bases and J by 1 base; unmatched bases: 11. The CDR3 runs 14 residues. The germline V gene encodes CDR1 MNHNS and CDR2 SASEGT.

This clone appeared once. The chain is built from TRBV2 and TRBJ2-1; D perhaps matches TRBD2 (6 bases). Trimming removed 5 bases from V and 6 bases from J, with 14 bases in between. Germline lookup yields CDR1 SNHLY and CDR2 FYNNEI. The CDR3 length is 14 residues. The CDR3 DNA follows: TGTGCCAGCAGTCGGGACTGGCTCGGCAATGAGCAGTTCTTC. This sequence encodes CASSRDWLGNEQFF.

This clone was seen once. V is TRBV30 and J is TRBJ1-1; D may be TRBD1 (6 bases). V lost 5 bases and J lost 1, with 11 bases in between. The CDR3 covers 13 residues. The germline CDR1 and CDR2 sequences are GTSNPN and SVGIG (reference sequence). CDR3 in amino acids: CAWDDRPNTEAFF. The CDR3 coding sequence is TGTGCCTGGGACGACAGGCCGAACACTGAAGCTTTCTTT.

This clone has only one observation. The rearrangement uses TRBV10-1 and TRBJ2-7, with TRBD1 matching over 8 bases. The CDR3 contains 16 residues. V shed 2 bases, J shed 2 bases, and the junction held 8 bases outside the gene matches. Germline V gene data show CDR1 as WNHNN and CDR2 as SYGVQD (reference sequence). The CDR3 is CASSETTGQATYEQYF. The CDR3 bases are TGCGCCAGCAGTGAGACAACGGGACAGGCGACCTACGAGCAGTACTTC.

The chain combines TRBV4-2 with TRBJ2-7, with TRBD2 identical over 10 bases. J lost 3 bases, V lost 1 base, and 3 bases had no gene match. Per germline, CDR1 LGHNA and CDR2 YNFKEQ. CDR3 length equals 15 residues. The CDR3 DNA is TGTGCCAGCAGCCAAGGGGGACTAGCGCTCTACGAGCAGTACTTC. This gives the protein CASSQGGLALYEQYF.

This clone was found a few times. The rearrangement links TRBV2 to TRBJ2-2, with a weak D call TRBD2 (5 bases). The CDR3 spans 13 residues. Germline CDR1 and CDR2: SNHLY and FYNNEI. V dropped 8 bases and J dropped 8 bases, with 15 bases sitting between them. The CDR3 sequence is CASGSRGRGELFF. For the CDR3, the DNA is TGTGCCAGCGGGTCTCGGGGTAGGGGGGAGCTGTTTTTT.

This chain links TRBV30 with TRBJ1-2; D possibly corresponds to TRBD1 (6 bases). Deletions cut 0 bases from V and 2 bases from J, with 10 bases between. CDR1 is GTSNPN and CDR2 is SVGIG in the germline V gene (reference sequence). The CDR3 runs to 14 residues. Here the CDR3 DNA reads TGTGCCTGGAGTGTACGTCAGGGGAACTATGGCTACACCTTC. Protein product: CAWSVRQGNYGYTF.

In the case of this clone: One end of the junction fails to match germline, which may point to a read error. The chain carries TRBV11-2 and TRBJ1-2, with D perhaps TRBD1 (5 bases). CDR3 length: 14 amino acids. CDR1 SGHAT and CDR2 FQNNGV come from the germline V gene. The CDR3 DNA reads TGTGCCAACAGCCCAAGGGGTTTTGGGTATGGCTACACCTTC. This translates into CANSPRGFGYGYTF.

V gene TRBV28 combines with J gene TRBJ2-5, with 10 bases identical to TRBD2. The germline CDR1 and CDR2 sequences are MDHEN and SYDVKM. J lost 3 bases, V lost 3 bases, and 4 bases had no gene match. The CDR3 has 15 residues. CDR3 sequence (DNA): TGTGCCAGCAGTTTTTTAGGACTAGCGGAAGAGACCCAGTACTTC. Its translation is CASSFLGLAEETQYF. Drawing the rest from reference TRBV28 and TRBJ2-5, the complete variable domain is DVKVTQSSRYLVKRTGEKVFLECVQDMDHENMFWYRQDPGLGLRLIYFSYDVKMKEKGDIPEGYSVSREKKERFSLILESASTNQTSMYLCASSFLGLAEETQYFGPGTRLLVL.

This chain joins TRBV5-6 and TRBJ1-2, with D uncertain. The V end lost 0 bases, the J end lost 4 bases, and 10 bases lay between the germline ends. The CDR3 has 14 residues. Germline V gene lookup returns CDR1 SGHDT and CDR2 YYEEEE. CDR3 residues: CASSLGASVYGYTF. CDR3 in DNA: TGTGCCAGCAGCTTGGGGGCCTCGGTCTATGGCTACACCTTC.

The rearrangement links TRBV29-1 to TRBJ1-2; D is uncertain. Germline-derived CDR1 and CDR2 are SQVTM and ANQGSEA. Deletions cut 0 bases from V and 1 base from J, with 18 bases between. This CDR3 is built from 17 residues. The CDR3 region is CSVEDKGGRSFNYGYTF. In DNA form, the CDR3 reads TGCAGCGTTGAAGATAAAGGAGGACGCTCCTTTAACTATGGCTACACCTTC.

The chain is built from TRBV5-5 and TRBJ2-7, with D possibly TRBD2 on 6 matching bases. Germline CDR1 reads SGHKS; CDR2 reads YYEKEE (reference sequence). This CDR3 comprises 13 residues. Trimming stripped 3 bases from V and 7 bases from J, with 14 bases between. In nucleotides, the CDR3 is TGTGCCAGCAGCTCCGGGGGTTTTGGTGAGCAGTACTTC. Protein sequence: CASSSGGFGEQYF.

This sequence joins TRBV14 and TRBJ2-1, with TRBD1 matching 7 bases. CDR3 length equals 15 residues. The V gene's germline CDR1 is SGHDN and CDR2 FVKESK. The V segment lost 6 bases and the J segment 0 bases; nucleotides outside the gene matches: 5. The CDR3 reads CASRTGESSYNEQFF. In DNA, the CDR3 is TGTGCCAGCAGAACAGGGGAGAGCTCCTACAATGAGCAGTTCTTC. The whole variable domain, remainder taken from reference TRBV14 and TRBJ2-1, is EAGVTQFPSHSVIEKGQTVTLRCDPISGHDNLYWYRRVMGKEIKFLLHFVKESKQDESGMPNNRFLAERTGGTYSTLKVQPAELEDSGVYFCASRTGESSYNEQFFGPGTRLTVL.

The CDR3 DNA reads as TGTGCCAGCAGGCCCGGGATACCCTATGGCTACACCTTC. It is translated as CASRPGIPYGYTF. This chain connects TRBV2 to TRBJ1-2; D is unclear. Looked up from germline, CDR1 is SNHLY and CDR2 is FYNNEI. Trimming removed 6 bases from V and 4 bases from J, with 12 bases in between. CDR3 length: 13 residues.